The 17 T cell receptor beta chains listed next were all sequenced from one sample in a study of blood T cell repertoires in COVID-19. Generated by immunoSEQ multiplex PCR, the TCRdb table keeps only in-frame clones and is missing some. The sample lists about 47,000 clones, roughly four fifths occurring once. Sequenced input: peripheral blood. The receptors were sampled from a man aged 60 to 69 with acute or convalescent COVID-19.

The chain couples TRBV7-8 to TRBJ2-5; 7 nucleotides line up with TRBD1. Germline V gene sequence: CDR1 SGHVS, CDR2 FQNEAQ. Trimming cost V 5 bases and J 3 bases; bases outside gene matches: 3. This CDR3 contains 13 residues. The CDR3 region has the DNA TGTGCCAGCAGCAACGACAGGGAAGAGACCCAGTACTTC. It is translated as CASSNDREETQYF.

The chain recombines TRBV5-6 with TRBJ1-4; D might be TRBD1 (5 bases). Germline V gene data show CDR1 as SGHDT and CDR2 as YYEEEE. Trimming stripped 0 bases from V and 7 bases from J, with 13 bases between. The length of the CDR3 is 15 residues. In nucleotides, the CDR3 is TGTGCCAGCAGCTTGGGGGGGACTTCTAGTGAAAAACTGTTTTTT. Its protein product is CASSLGGTSSEKLFF.

The gene calls are TRBV19 and TRBJ1-2; 7 positions agree with TRBD1. CDR1 is LNHDA, CDR2 SQIVND, per germline (reference sequence). CDR3 length: 14 residues. V trimming: 7 bases; J trimming: 14 bases; junction bases outside the gene matches: 19. CDR3 in DNA: TGTGCCAGTAATATTTTCCGGGACAGTATACTTCTGACCTTC. Residues: CASNIFRDSILLTF.

The V and J genes are TRBV18 and TRBJ1-2; 7 bases are a match to TRBD1. V was pared by 3 bases and J by 6 bases, with 7 bases of the junction left unmatched. The CDR3 contains 14 residues. The V gene's germline CDR1 is KGHSH and CDR2 LQKENI. The DNA of the CDR3 is TGTGCCAGCTCACCGGCAGACAGGGCGGATGGCTACACCTTC. Translated: CASSPADRADGYTF.

The table lists this clone with a few counts. V is TRBV30 and J is TRBJ1-3; a possible D gene is TRBD1 (5 bases). The CDR3 runs to 15 residues. The germline V and J ends were trimmed by 5 bases and 1 base, with 15 bases remaining between them. Germline V lookup: CDR1 GTSNPN, CDR2 SVGIG (reference sequence). The CDR3 DNA sequence: TGTGCCTGGGGGGCTTTAGGGAATTCTGGAAACACCATATATTTT. Protein product: CAWGALGNSGNTIYF.

This chain links TRBV4-1 with TRBJ2-2; maybe TRBD2 (5 bases). The CDR3 extends over 16 amino acids. Trimming left V 0 bases short and J 6 bases short, with 14 bases between. CDR1 and CDR2 (germline): MGHRA, YSYEKL. The CDR3 is CASSQDEGKGAGELFF. The CDR3 DNA sequence: TGCGCCAGCAGCCAAGATGAAGGGAAGGGAGCCGGGGAGCTGTTTTTT.

The genes are TRBV18 and TRBJ1-4, with 8 bases aligning to TRBD1. The CDR3 has 19 amino acids. After removal of 3 bases from V and 0 bases from J, the junction contained 12 bases not matched to a gene. Germline CDR1 is KGHSH and CDR2 is LQKENI. The CDR3 nucleotides are TGTGCCAGCTCACCTACCGGGACAGGAACCGGGACAACTAATGAAAAACTGTTTTTT. Protein sequence: CASSPTGTGTGTTNEKLFF.

This clone came up a few times. The rearrangement links TRBV29-1 to TRBJ1-1; 7 bases line up with TRBD1. The V and J ends lost 5 bases and 8 bases, in that order; junction bases with no gene match: 11. The CDR3 covers 13 residues. Germline V gives CDR1 SQVTM, CDR2 ANQGSEA. The CDR3 bases are TGCAGCGTTTCCCGAGGCCAGGGGGTCGAAGCTTTCTTT. This sequence encodes CSVSRGQGVEAFF.

The chain has TRBV19 and TRBJ1-6, with unresolved D. The germline CDR1 and CDR2 sequences are LNHDA and SQIVND (reference sequence). Trimming removed 7 bases at V and 5 bases at J, with 15 bases between. The CDR3 extends over 15 amino acids. For the CDR3, the DNA is TGTGCCAGTAAAGGTGAGGGATGGGATAATTCACCCCTCCACTTT. Protein product: CASKGEGWDNSPLHF.

The CDR3 spells CASSNRNYGYTF. The CDR3 nucleotides are TGTGCCAGCAGTAACAGGAATTATGGCTACACCTTC. V is TRBV2 and J is TRBJ1-2, with D perhaps matching TRBD1 (5 bases). V lost 5 bases, J lost 5 bases, and 9 bases lay in between. There are 12 residues in the CDR3. CDR1 is SNHLY, CDR2 FYNNEI, per germline. The complete variable domain, with remaining parts taken from reference TRBV2 and TRBJ1-2, reads EPEVTQTPSHQVTQMGQEVILRCVPISNHLYFYWYRQILGQKVEFLVSFYNNEISEKSEIFDDQFSVERPDGSNFTLKIRSTKLEDSAMYFCASSNRNYGYTFGSGTRLTVV.

This chain links TRBV10-3 with TRBJ1-2; perhaps TRBD1 as D (6 bases). The germline V and J ends were trimmed by 0 bases and 8 bases, with 16 bases remaining between them. The CDR3 loop spans 15 amino acids. Per the germline V gene, CDR1 is ENHRY and CDR2 is SYGVKD. The CDR3 sequence is CAISESGGGLMGYTF. CDR3 bases: TGTGCCATCAGTGAGTCGGGGGGGGGCCTGATGGGCTACACCTTC.

V usage is TRBV6-4 and J usage is TRBJ2-5; 7 positions agree with TRBD1. Germline V lookup: CDR1 MRHNA, CDR2 SNTAGT. The CDR3 spans 13 residues. V gave up 6 bases and J gave up 7 bases; unmatched junction bases: 8. CDR3 sequence (DNA): TGTGCCAGCAGCGTCGACAGGGATGGGACCCAGTACTTC. Its protein is CASSVDRDGTQYF.

The chain links TRBV21-1 to TRBJ2-7; the table's TRBD1 call for D was not verified on the DNA. TRBV21-1 is listed as a pseudogene. The CDR3 runs 13 residues. The CDR3 reads CASSKPGGYEQYF. CDR3 nucleotide sequence: TGTGCCAGCAGCAAGCCAGGGGGTTACGAGCAGTACTTC.

This clone was seen once. The chain joins TRBV14 to TRBJ1-1; tentatively, D is TRBD1 (6 bases). The CDR3 is 15 residues long. Germline V gene lookup returns CDR1 SGHDN and CDR2 FVKESK. The ends were cut back, 5 bases at V and 0 bases at J, with 13 bases in the middle. The DNA of the CDR3 is TGTGCCAGCAGCTACAACACAGGGATGAACACTGAAGCTTTCTTT. It yields the protein CASSYNTGMNTEAFF.

This chain joins TRBV30 and TRBJ1-5; 7 positions agree with TRBD1. Germline V gives CDR1 GTSNPN, CDR2 SVGIG (reference sequence). J lost 2 bases, V lost 7 bases, and 8 bases had no gene match. CDR3 length equals 14 residues. The CDR3 loop is CAYSTGMGNQPQHF. CDR3 nucleotide sequence: TGTGCCTACTCGACAGGGATGGGCAATCAGCCCCAGCATTTT.

This clone was counted a few times. J is TRBJ2-7 and V is TRBV10-3; D not resolved. The CDR3 length is 12 residues. Looked up from germline, CDR1 is ENHRY and CDR2 is SYGVKD. Trimming removed 3 bases at V and 3 bases at J, with 6 bases between. The CDR3: CAISEDNYEQYF. Here the CDR3 DNA reads TGTGCCATCAGTGAAGACAACTACGAGCAGTACTTC.

The rearrangement links TRBV5-1 to TRBJ1-1; 9 nucleotides agree with TRBD1. Looked up from germline, CDR1 is SGHRS and CDR2 is YFSETQ. The junction had 5 bases not matched to a gene; V was cut back by 4 bases and J by 1 base. The CDR3 totals 15 residues. The CDR3 nucleotides are TGCGCCAGCAGCGAAATGGGACAGGGGAACACTGAAGCTTTCTTT. Translated, it gives CASSEMGQGNTEAFF.